This TCR beta chain comes out of a study of blood T cell repertoires in COVID-19. On the study more broadly: Samples taken during acute and convalescent COVID-19 were collected in the United States, Italy and Spain. The cDNA or gDNA used as material had been derived from T cells, B-cell-depleted T cells, or PBMCs.

V shed 6 bases and J shed 7 bases, with 12 bases lying between them. Germline V CDR1 and CDR2: MNHEY, SVGAGI. This CDR3 contains 13 residues. In the original analysis: Reference gene primer amplification gave nucleated cell count estimates. Data came from immunoSEQ multiplex PCR; TCRdb stores just in-frame clones and leaves some out. The DNA gave D and trimming, while V, J and clone size come from that table. Found here are about 250,000 clones, around nine tenths of them singletons; the top ten hold approximately 1.5%. Sequenced material: peripheral blood. This TCR came from a woman aged 60 to 75 who had recovered from COVID-19. The chain is built from TRBV6-5 and TRBJ1-4; TRBD1 is a possible D gene (5 bases). DNA for the CDR3: TGTGCCAGCAGATGGGGGGGAGGTGAAAAACTGTTTTTT. Residues: CASRWGGGEKLFF.